The present T cell receptor beta chain was sequenced within a study of blood T cell repertoires in COVID-19. Study background: The United States, Italy and Spain provided the acute and convalescent COVID-19 samples. In each case, the material was cDNA or gDNA derived from T cells, B-cell-depleted T cells, or PBMCs.

This CDR3 contains 14 residues. Per the germline V gene, CDR1 is LNHDA and CDR2 is SQIVND (reference sequence). The junction had 11 bases not matched to a gene; V was cut back by 6 bases and J by 9 bases. In the authors' methods: Nucleated cell number was recorded as an estimate derived from reference gene primer amplification. Some clones are missing from TCRdb's copy, which holds only in-frame ones; the method was immunoSEQ multiplex PCR. V and J calls and clone size follow that table, whereas D and trimming were derived from the DNA. The sample has a few hundred thousand clones, around 86% seen once.

The chain carries TRBV19 and TRBJ1-1; 9 bases are shared with TRBD1. This clonotype was sampled from a man younger than 45 who had recovered from COVID-19. Sequenced material: peripheral blood. CDR3: CASRDGTGPPQAFF. The CDR3 nucleotides are TGTGCCAGTAGGGACGGGACAGGGCCTCCCCAAGCTTTCTTT.